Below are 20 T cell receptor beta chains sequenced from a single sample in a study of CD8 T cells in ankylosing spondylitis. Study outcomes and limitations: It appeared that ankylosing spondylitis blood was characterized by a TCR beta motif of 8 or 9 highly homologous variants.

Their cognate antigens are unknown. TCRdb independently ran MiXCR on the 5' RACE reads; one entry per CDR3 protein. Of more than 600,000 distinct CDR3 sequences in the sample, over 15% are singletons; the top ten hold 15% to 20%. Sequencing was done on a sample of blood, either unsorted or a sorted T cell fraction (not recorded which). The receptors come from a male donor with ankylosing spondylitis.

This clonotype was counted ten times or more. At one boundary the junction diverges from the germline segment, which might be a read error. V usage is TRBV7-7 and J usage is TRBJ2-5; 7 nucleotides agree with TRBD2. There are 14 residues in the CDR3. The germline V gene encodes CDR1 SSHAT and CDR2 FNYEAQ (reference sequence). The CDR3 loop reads CASSRWGGGETQYF. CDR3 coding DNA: TGTGCTAGCAGCAGATGGGGGGGAGGAGAGACCCAGTACTTC.

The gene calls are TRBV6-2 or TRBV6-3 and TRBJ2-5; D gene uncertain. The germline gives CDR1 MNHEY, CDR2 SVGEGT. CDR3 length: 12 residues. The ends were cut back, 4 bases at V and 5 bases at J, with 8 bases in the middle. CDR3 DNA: TGTGCCAGCAGTTTAGGCACGGAGACCCAGTACTTC. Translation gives CASSLGTETQYF.

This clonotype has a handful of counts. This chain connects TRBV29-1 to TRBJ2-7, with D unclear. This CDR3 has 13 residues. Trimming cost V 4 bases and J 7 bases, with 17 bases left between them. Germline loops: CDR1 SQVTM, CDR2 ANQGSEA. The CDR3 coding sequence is TGCAGCGTTGCCGCCGGGTCGATGAGGGAGCAGTACTTC. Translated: CSVAAGSMREQYF.

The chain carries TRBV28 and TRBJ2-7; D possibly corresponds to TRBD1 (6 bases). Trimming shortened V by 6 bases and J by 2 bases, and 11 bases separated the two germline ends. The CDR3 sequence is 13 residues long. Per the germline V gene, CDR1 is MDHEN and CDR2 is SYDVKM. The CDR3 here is CASRSGTTYEQYF. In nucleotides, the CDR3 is TGTGCCAGCAGGTCCGGGACAACCTACGAGCAGTACTTC.

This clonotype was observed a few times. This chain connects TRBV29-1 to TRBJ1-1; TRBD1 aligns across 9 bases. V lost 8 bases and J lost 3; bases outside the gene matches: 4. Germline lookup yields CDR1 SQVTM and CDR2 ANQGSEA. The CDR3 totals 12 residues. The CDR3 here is CSTDRGDTEAFF. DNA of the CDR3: TGCAGCACCGACAGGGGGGACACTGAAGCTTTCTTT.

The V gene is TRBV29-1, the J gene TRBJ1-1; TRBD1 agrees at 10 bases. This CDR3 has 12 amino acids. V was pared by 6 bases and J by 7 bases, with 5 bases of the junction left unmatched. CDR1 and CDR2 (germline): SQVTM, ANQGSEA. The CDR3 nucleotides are TGCAGCGTCCGACAGGGGGCCTTTGAAGCTTTCTTT. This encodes CSVRQGAFEAFF.

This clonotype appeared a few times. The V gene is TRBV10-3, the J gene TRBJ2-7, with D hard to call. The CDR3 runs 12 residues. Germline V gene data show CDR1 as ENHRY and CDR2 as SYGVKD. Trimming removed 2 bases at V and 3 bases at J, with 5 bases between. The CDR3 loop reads CAISENNYEQYF. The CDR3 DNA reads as TGTGCCATCAGTGAGAACAACTACGAGCAGTACTTC.

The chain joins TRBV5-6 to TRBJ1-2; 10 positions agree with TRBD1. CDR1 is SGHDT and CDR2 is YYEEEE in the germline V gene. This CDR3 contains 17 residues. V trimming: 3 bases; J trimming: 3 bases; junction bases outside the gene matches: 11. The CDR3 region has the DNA TGTGCCAGCAGCTGGTGGACAGGGGGACCGTCTCACTATGGCTACACCTTC. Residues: CASSWWTGGPSHYGYTF.

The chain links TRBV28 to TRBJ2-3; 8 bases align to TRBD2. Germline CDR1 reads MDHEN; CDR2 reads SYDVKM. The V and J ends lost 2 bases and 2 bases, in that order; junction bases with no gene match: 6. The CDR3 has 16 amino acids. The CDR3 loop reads CASSLPRGGPTDTQYF. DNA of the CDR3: TGTGCCAGCAGTTTACCCCGGGGGGGTCCCACAGATACGCAGTATTTT.

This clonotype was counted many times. CDR3 region: CSAFILRPSYNEQFF. The CDR3 coding sequence is TGCAGTGCTTTCATTCTGAGACCCTCATACAATGAGCAGTTCTTC. V usage is TRBV20-1 and J usage is TRBJ2-1; D is unresolved. V lost 5 bases and J 4 bases, leaving 18 bases between the germline ends. The CDR3 is 15 residues long. Germline assignment: CDR1 DFQATT and CDR2 SNEGSKA (reference sequence).

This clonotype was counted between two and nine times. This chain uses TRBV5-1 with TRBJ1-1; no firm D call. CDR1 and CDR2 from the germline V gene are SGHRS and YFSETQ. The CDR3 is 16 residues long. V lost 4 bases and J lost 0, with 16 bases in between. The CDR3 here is CASSPPGDFMNTEAFF. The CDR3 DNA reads TGCGCCAGCAGCCCTCCAGGAGACTTCATGAACACTGAAGCTTTCTTT.

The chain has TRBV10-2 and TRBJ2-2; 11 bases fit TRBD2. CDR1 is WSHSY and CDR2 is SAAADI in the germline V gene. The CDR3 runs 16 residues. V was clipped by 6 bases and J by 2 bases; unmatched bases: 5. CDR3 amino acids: CASRDTSGSNTGELFF. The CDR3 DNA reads TGCGCCAGCAGGGACACTAGCGGGAGTAACACCGGGGAGCTGTTTTTT.

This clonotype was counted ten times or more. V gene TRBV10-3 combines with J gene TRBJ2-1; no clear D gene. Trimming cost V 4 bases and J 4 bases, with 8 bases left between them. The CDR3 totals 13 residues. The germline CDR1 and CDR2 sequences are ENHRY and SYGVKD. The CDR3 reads CAISGTTYNEQFF. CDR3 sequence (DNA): TGTGCCATCAGTGGGACCACGTACAATGAGCAGTTCTTC.

CDR3 region: CASNPGTGSIGYTF. CDR3 sequence (DNA): TGTGCCAGCAACCCAGGGACAGGGTCTATCGGCTACACCTTC. This chain connects TRBV7-2 to TRBJ1-2, with 9 bases identical to TRBD1. Germline CDR1 and CDR2: SGHTA and FQGNSA. This CDR3 spans 14 amino acids. Unmatched junction bases numbered 11, after V lost 7 bases and J lost 8 bases.

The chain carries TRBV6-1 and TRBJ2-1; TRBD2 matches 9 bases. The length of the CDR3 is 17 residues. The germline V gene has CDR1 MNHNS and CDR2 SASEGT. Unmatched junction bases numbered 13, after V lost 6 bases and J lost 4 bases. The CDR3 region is CASSLLPPGLAYNEQFF. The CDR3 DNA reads TGTGCCAGCAGCCTCTTGCCCCCGGGACTAGCTTACAATGAGCAGTTCTTC.

CDR3 DNA sequence: TGTGCCAGTACCGAGACAGCTAACTATGGCTACACCTTC. Translating gives CASTETANYGYTF. The chain employs TRBV19 and TRBJ1-2; D might be TRBD1 (5 bases). The CDR3 is made up of 13 amino acids. Germline V gene data show CDR1 as LNHDA and CDR2 as SQIVND (reference sequence). V lost 7 bases and J 0 bases, leaving 9 bases between the germline ends.

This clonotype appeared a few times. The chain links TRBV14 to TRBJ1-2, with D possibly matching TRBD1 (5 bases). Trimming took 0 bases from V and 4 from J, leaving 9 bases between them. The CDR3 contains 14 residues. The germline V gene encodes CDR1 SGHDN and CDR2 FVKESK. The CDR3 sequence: CASSQEITGYGYTF. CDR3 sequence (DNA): TGTGCCAGCAGCCAAGAAATTACAGGCTATGGCTACACCTTC.

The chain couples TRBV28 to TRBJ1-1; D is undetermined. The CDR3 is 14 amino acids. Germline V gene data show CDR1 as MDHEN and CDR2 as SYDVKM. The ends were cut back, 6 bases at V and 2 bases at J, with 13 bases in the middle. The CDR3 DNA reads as TGTGCCAGCAGCTCTCTACCTTCTAACACTGAAGCTTTCTTT. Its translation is CASSSLPSNTEAFF. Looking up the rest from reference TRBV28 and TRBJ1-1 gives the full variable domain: DVKVTQSSRYLVKRTGEKVFLECVQDMDHENMFWYRQDPGLGLRLIYFSYDVKMKEKGDIPEGYSVSREKKERFSLILESASTNQTSMYLCASSSLPSNTEAFFGQGTRLTVV.

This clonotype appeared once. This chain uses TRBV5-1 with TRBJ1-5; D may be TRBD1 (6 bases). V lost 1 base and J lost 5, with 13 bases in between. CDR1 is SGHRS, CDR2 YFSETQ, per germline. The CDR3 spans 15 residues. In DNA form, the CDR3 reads TGCGCCAGCAGCTTGACGGGGACACAGGATCAGCCCCAGCATTTT. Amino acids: CASSLTGTQDQPQHF.

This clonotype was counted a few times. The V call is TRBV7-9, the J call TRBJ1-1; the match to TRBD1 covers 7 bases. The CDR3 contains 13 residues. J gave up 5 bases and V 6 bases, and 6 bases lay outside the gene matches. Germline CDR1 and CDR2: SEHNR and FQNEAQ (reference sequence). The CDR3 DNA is TGTGCCAGCAGTTTGGACAGGATTACTGAAGCTTTCTTT. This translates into CASSLDRITEAFF.